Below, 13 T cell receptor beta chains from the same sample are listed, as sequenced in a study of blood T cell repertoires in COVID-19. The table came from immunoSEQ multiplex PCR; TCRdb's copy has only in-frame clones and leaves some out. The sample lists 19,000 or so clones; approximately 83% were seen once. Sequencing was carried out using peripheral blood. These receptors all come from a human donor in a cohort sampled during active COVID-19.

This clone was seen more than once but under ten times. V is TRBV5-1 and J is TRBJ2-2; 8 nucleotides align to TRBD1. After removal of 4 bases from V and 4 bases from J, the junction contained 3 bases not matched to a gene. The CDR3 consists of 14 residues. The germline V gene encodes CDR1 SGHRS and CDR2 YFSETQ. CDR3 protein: CASSGQGPTGELFF. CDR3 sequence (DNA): TGCGCCAGCAGCGGACAGGGACCCACCGGGGAGCTGTTTTTT. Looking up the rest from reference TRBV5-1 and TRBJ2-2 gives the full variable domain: KAGVTQTPRYLIKTRGQQVTLSCSPISGHRSVSWYQQTPGQGLQFLFEYFSETQRNKGNFPGRFSGRQFSNSRSEMNVSTLELGDSALYLCASSGQGPTGELFFGEGSRLTVL.

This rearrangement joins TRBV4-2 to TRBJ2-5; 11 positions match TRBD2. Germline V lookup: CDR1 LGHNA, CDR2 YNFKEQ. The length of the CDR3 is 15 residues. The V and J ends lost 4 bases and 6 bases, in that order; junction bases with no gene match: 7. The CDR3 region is CASSLEPSGGKTQYF. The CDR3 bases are TGTGCCAGCAGCCTAGAACCTAGCGGGGGGAAGACCCAGTACTTC.

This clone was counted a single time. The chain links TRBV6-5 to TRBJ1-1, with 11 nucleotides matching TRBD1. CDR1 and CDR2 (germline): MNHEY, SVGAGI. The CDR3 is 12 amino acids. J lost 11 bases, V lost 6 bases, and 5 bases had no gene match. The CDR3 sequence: CASSWDRGGAFF. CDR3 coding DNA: TGTGCCAGCAGCTGGGACAGGGGGGGGGCTTTCTTT.

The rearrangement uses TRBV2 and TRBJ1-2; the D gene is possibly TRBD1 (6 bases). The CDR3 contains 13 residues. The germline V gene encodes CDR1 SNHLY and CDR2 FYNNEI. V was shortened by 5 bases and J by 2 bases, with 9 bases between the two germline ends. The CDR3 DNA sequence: TGTGCCAGCAGTCAAACAGGGAACTATGGCTACACCTTC. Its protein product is CASSQTGNYGYTF.

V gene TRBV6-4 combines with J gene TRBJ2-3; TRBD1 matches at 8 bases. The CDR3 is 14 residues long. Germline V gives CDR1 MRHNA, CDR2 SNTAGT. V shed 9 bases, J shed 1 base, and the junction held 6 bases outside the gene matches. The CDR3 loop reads CASSPGQGTDTQYF. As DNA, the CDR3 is TGTGCCAGTAGCCCGGGACAGGGCACAGATACGCAGTATTTT.

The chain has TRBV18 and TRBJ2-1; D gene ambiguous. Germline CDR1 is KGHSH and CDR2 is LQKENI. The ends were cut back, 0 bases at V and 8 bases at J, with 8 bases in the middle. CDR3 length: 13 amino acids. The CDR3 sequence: CASSPPSRDEQFF. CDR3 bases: TGTGCCAGCTCACCACCGTCTCGAGATGAGCAGTTCTTC.

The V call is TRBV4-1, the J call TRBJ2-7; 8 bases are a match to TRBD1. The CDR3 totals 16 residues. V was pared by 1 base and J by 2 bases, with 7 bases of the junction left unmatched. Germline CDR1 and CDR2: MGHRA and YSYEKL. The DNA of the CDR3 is TGCGCCAGCAGCCAAGCTGGGGACAGGCCGACCTACGAGCAGTACTTC. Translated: CASSQAGDRPTYEQYF.

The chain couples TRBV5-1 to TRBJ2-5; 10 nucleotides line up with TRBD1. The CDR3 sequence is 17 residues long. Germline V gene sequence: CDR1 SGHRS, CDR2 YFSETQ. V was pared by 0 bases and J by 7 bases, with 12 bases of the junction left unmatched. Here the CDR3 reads CASSLGDRGRRTGTQYF. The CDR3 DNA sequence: TGCGCCAGCAGCTTGGGGGACAGGGGAAGACGGACGGGGACCCAGTACTTC.

The CDR3 sequence is CASSSGGIAGAYNEQFF. The CDR3 DNA is TGCGCCAGCAGCTCCGGAGGGATAGCGGGGGCATACAATGAGCAGTTCTTC. This chain links TRBV5-1 with TRBJ2-1, with 9 bases fitting TRBD2. Germline V gives CDR1 SGHRS, CDR2 YFSETQ. V shed 3 bases and J 4 bases; nucleotides not matched to a gene: 11. CDR3 length: 17 residues. The variable domain in full, with the rest retrieved from reference TRBV5-1 and TRBJ2-1, is KAGVTQTPRYLIKTRGQQVTLSCSPISGHRSVSWYQQTPGQGLQFLFEYFSETQRNKGNFPGRFSGRQFSNSRSEMNVSTLELGDSALYLCASSSGGIAGAYNEQFFGPGTRLTVL.

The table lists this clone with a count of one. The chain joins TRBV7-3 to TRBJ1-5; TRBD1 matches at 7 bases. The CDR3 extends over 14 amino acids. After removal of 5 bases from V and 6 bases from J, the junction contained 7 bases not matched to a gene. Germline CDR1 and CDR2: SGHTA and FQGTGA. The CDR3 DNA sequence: TGTGCCAGCAGCAAGGACAGGTTGGGTCAGCCCCAGCATTTT. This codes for CASSKDRLGQPQHF.

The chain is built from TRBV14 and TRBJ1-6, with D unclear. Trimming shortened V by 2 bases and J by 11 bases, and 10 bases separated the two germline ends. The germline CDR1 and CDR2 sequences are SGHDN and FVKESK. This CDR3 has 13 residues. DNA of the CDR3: TGTGCCAGCAGCCAAAACGCCGGGGCACCCCTCCACTTT. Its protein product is CASSQNAGAPLHF. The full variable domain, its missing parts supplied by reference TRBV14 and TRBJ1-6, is EAGVTQFPSHSVIEKGQTVTLRCDPISGHDNLYWYRRVMGKEIKFLLHFVKESKQDESGMPNNRFLAERTGGTYSTLKVQPAELEDSGVYFCASSQNAGAPLHFGNGTRLTVT.

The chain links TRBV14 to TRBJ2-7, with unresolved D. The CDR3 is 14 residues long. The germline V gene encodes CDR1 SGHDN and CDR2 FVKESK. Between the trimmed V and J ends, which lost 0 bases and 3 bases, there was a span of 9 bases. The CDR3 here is CASSQDGGRYEQYF. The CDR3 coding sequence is TGTGCCAGCAGCCAAGACGGCGGCCGCTACGAGCAGTACTTC. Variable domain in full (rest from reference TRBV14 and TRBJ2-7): EAGVTQFPSHSVIEKGQTVTLRCDPISGHDNLYWYRRVMGKEIKFLLHFVKESKQDESGMPNNRFLAERTGGTYSTLKVQPAELEDSGVYFCASSQDGGRYEQYFGPGTRLTVT.

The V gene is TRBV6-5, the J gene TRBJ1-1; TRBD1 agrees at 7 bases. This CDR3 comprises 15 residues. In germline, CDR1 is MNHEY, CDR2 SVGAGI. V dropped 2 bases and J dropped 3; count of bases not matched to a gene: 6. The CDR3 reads CASSYPAGGDTEAFF. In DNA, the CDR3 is TGTGCCAGCAGTTACCCAGCAGGGGGAGACACTGAAGCTTTCTTT.